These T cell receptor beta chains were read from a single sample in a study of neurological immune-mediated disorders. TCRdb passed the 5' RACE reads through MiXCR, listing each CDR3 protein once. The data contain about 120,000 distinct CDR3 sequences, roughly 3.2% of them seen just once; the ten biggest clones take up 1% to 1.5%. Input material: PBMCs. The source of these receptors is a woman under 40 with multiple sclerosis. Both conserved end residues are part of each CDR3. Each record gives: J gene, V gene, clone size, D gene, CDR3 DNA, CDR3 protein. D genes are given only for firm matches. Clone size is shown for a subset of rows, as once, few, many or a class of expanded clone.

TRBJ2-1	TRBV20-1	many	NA	TGCAGTGCTCTAAGGGGTTGGGTTCATGAGCAGTTCTTC	CSALRGWVHEQFF
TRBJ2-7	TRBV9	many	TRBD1	TGTGCCAGCAGCGCCACCGGGACAGTCTCGGACGAGCAGTACTTC	CASSATGTVSDEQYF
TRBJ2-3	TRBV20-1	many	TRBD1	TGCAGTGCAAATGGACAGGGGGAACCGTACACAGATACGCAGTATTTT	CSANGQGEPYTDTQYF
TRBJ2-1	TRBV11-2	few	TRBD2	TGTGCCAGCAGCTTAGTAGCGGGGGGGCTGCATGAGCAGTTCTTC	CASSLVAGGLHEQFF
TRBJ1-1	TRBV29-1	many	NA	TGCAGCGTCTCCGATGATGACAGGTTTGCTGAAGCTTTCTTT	CSVSDDDRFAEAFF
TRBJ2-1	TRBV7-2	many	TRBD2	TGTGCCAGCAGCCTAAGCGGGAGGGCCGGGAATGAGCAGTTCTTC	CASSLSGRAGNEQFF
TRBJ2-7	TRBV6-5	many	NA	TGTGCCAGCAGTTGGGGAAAGGGGGTCCCCTACGAGCAGTACTTC	CASSWGKGVPYEQYF
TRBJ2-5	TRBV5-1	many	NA	TGCGCCAGCAGCTTGGGACTAGGCCAAGAGACCCAGTACTTC	CASSLGLGQETQYF
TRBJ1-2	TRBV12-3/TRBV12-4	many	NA	TGTGCCAGCAGTTTATCGACTCCTAACTATGGCTACACCTTC	CASSLSTPNYGYTF
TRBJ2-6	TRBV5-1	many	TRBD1	TGCGCCAGCGGAAACGGACAGGGATTCTCTGGGGCCAACGTCCTGACTTTC	CASGNGQGFSGANVLTF
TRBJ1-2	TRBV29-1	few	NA	TGCAGCGTCGGAGGACAGCAGACTAACTATGGCTACACCTTC	CSVGGQQTNYGYTF
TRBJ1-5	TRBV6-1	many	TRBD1	TGTGCCAGCAGTGAATTGGACAGGAGAAATCAGCCCCAGCATTTT	CASSELDRRNQPQHF
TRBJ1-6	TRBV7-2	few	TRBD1	TGTGCCAACAGCTTAGGGGACAGGGATTCACCCCTCCACTTT	CANSLGDRDSPLHF
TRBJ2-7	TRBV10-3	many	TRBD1	TGTGCCATCAGTGCGACCGGCACAGGGGTCTTCGAGCAGTACTTC	CAISATGTGVFEQYF
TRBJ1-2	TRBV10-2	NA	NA	TGCGCCAGCAGTGACAGCCGCGGTGATGGCTACACCTTC	CASSDSRGDGYTF
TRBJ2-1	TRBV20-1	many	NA	TGCAGTGCTCACCGGGAAAAAAGTTACAATGAGCAGTTCTTC	CSAHREKSYNEQFF
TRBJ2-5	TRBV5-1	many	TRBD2	TGCGCCAGCAGCTTGGAGACTAGCGGGAGGGAGACCCAGTACTTC	CASSLETSGRETQYF
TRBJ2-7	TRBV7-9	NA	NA	TGTGCCAGCAGCTTAGACCGGCTGGGGCAGTACTTC	CASSLDRLGQYF
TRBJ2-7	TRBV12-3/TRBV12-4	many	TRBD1	TGTGCCAGCAGTCCCATACAGGGGAGTTTTTACGAGCAGTACTTC	CASSPIQGSFYEQYF
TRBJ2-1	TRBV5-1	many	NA	TGCGCCAGCAGCTTGGCGGCGGGTGAGCAGTTCTTC	CASSLAAGEQFF
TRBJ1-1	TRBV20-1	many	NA	TGCAGTGCTAGGGGTACGGGGGCGATGTACGTGAACACTGAAGCTTTCTTT	CSARGTGAMYVNTEAFF
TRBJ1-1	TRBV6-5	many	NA	TGTGCCAGCAGTTCACTGGGGGCCCCCGAAGCTTTCTTT	CASSSLGAPEAFF
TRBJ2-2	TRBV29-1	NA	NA	TGCAGCGTTGTCGCGGGCAGCAACACCGGGGAGCTGTTTTTT	CSVVAGSNTGELFF
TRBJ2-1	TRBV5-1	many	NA	TGCGCCAGCAGCTTAGGGACAAGGACAAACAATGAGCAGTTCTTC	CASSLGTRTNNEQFF
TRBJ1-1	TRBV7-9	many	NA	TGTGCCAGCAGCTTAGCAACTGGGGCAGGGAGGACGAACACTGAAGCTTTCTTT	CASSLATGAGRTNTEAFF
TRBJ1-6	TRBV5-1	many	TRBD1	TGCGCCAGCAGCCGGGACAGGGGTAATTCACCCCTCCACTTT	CASSRDRGNSPLHF
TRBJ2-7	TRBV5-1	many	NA	TGCGCCAGCAGCTTGGCCCGCGACTACGAGCAGTACTTC	CASSLARDYEQYF
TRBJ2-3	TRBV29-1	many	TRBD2	TGCAGCGTGCAGGCGGGAGGCCCAGATACGCAGTATTTT	CSVQAGGPDTQYF
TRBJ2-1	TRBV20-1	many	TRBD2	TGCAGTGCTAGAGGACTAGCGGGCAGTGAGCAGTTCTTC	CSARGLAGSEQFF
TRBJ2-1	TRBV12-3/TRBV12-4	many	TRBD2	TGTGCCAGCAGTTCCACCCGGACTAGCGGTGTTCCCTACAATGAGCAGTTCTTC	CASSSTRTSGVPYNEQFF
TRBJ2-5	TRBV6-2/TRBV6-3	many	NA	TGTGCCAGCAGTCCAGTCGGGATGAAGGAAGAAGAGACCCAGTACTTC	CASSPVGMKEEETQYF
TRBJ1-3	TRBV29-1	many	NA	TGCAGCGTTTCGGACGGGGCGGCAAACACCATATATTTT	CSVSDGAANTIYF
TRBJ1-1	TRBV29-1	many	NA	TGCAGCGTCGGGACGGATAACACTGAAGCTTTCTTT	CSVGTDNTEAFF